The present entry profiles one T cell receptor (beta chain) with its context. Blood CD8+ and CD4+ T cells underwent high-throughput TCR beta sequencing. The data originate from a study of CD8 T cells in Susac syndrome. Trimming pared 8 bases from V and 4 bases from J, leaving 19 bases between. CDR1 is KGHSH and CDR2 is LQKENI in the germline V gene. This CDR3 has 15 residues. RNA totalling roughly 0.45 to 1 ug underwent reverse transcription with random hexamers. From the immunoSEQ multiplex PCR reads, TCRdb called clonotypes with MiXCR, one entry per CDR3 protein. The profile covers some 120,000 distinct CDR3 sequences, with over 90% appearing a single time and 0.12% taken by the ten largest.

V and J are TRBV18 and TRBJ2-3; TRBD2 is a possible D gene (7 bases). This clonotype originated in a human donor in good health. The sample consisted of CD4+ T cells from PBMCs. The CDR3 bases are TGTGCCAGCGCGAACCGGGGGGCGGATCCAGATACGCAGTATTTT. This codes for CASANRGADPDTQYF.